The 26 T cell receptor beta chains below come from one sample, sequenced in a study of T cells in Graves' hyperthyroidism and ophthalmopathy. RNA transcripts yielded amplified TCR beta CDR3 regions. The HTBI set primed first-round TCR CDR3 RT-PCR. TCRdb processed the multiplex PCR reads anew with MiXCR; each CDR3 protein has one entry. The repertoire holds approximately 520,000 distinct CDR3 sequences, with about a fifth as singletons. Sequenced input: blood. These receptors all stem from a man aged 18 to 29 with Graves' hyperthyroidism.

This chain joins TRBV7-9 and TRBJ2-7; D may be TRBD1 or TRBD2 (6 bases each). There are 14 residues in the CDR3. V lost 4 bases to trimming and J lost 0 bases, with 10 bases between them. The germline gives CDR1 SEHNR, CDR2 FQNEAQ (reference sequence). CDR3 nucleotides: TGTGCCAGCAGCTCACAGGGACTCTCCTACGAGCAGTACTTC. It specifies CASSSQGLSYEQYF.

This clonotype showed up many times. The chain carries TRBV20-1 and TRBJ2-5; a possible D gene is TRBD2 (5 bases). The CDR3 length is 12 residues. In germline, CDR1 is DFQATT, CDR2 SNEGSKA (reference sequence). Deletions cut 6 bases from V and 7 bases from J, with 15 bases between. The CDR3 reads CSALRSAGTQYF. CDR3 bases: TGCAGTGCCCTTCGTAGCGCTGGGACCCAGTACTTC.

The chain carries TRBV28 and TRBJ2-5; the D gene is possibly TRBD2 (6 bases). This CDR3 has 12 residues. CDR1 is MDHEN and CDR2 is SYDVKM in the germline V gene. V was pared by 6 bases and J by 11 bases, with 16 bases between. CDR3 sequence: CASSFGGGFQYF. The CDR3 DNA reads TGTGCCAGCAGCTTTGGTGGGGGGTTTCAGTACTTC.

Points on this clonotype: This is likely a read error, given that the CDR3 carries no conserved phenylalanine or tryptophan at its end. The chain combines TRBV28 with TRBJ1-1; no firm D call. Germline V gene lookup returns CDR1 MDHEN and CDR2 SYDVKM. This CDR3 has 12 amino acids. The CDR3 DNA reads as TGTGCCTGCAGTATCGACTTCCGAGGAGCTTTCGTT. Translating gives CACSIDFRGAFV.

This clonotype was detected only a few times. V and J are TRBV12-3 or TRBV12-4 and TRBJ2-5; 10 bases match TRBD2. This CDR3 has 17 amino acids. V shed 1 base, J shed 4 bases, and the junction held 9 bases outside the gene matches. The CDR3 here is CASSLGRLAGAGETQYF. DNA of the CDR3: TGTGCCAGCAGTTTAGGCCGCCTAGCGGGGGCAGGAGAGACCCAGTACTTC.

This clonotype was seen a few times. The CDR3, as DNA: TGTGCCAGCAGCCCCCTACCGCGAGGGCTCGAGCAGTACTTC. Amino acid sequence: CASSPLPRGLEQYF. The chain is built from TRBV11-2 and TRBJ2-7, with D tentatively TRBD2 (5 bases). The V end lost 5 bases, the J end lost 6 bases, and 17 bases lay between the germline ends. The length of the CDR3 is 14 residues. Germline V gives CDR1 SGHAT, CDR2 FQNNGV.

Ten or more counts support this clonotype. The genes are TRBV12-3 or TRBV12-4 and TRBJ2-5, with 9 bases fitting TRBD2. The CDR3 is 14 residues long. The trim removed 5 bases at V and 1 base at J, leaving 2 bases unmatched. CDR3 bases: TGTGCCAGCAGTGGACTAGCGCTCCAAGAGACCCAGTACTTC. Translation: CASSGLALQETQYF.

This clonotype was picked up many times. This chain links TRBV6-1 with TRBJ2-4; 12 bases align to TRBD1. Trimming took 6 bases from V and 1 from J; bases not matched to a gene: 7. This CDR3 spans 17 amino acids. From germline, CDR1 is MNHNS and CDR2 SASEGT. The CDR3 region is CASSPRDRGHAKNIQYF. The CDR3, as DNA: TGTGCCAGCAGCCCTAGGGACAGGGGGCATGCCAAAAACATTCAGTACTTC.

This clonotype was seen more than once but under ten times. The chain employs TRBV5-1 and TRBJ2-2; the D gene is possibly TRBD1 (6 bases). There are 14 residues in the CDR3. The V end was cut by 4 bases, the J end by 4 bases, with 11 bases between. Germline-derived CDR1 and CDR2 are SGHRS and YFSETQ. The CDR3 reads CASSKDSVTGELFF. The DNA for the CDR3 is TGCGCCAGCAGCAAGGACAGCGTCACCGGGGAGCTGTTTTTT.

This clonotype was recorded many times. The chain uses TRBV12-3 or TRBV12-4 and TRBJ2-5, with 9 bases fitting TRBD2. The CDR3 is made up of 14 amino acids. The trim removed 7 bases at V and 1 base at J, leaving 4 bases unmatched. CDR3 bases: TGTGCCAGCACCTTAGCGGGGGCCCAAGAGACCCAGTACTTC. It codes for CASTLAGAQETQYF.

This clonotype was counted a few times. CDR3 residues: CASSSRGSQETQYF. The CDR3 DNA reads TGTGCCAGCAGTTCCCGGGGTTCACAAGAGACCCAGTACTTC. The chain employs TRBV27 and TRBJ2-5; maybe TRBD2 (5 bases). Germline CDR1 and CDR2: MNHEY and SMNVEV (reference sequence). Trimming pared 4 bases from V and 2 bases from J, leaving 11 bases between. The CDR3 runs to 14 residues.

This clonotype appeared a few times. J is TRBJ2-5 and V is TRBV4-1, with 7 bases that match TRBD2. Germline values: CDR1 MGHRA, CDR2 YSYEKL. The CDR3 spans 17 residues. V was pared by 0 bases and J by 0 bases, with 7 bases of the junction left unmatched. CDR3 protein: CASSQDLWRENQETQYF. DNA of the CDR3: TGCGCCAGCAGCCAAGATCTGTGGCGGGAGAACCAAGAGACCCAGTACTTC.

At least ten counts were recorded for this clonotype. The CDR3, as DNA: TGTGCCAGCAGTTACTCGGCTGGGAATGGCTACACCTTC. Its translation: CASSYSAGNGYTF. This chain joins TRBV6-2 or TRBV6-3 and TRBJ1-2; no clear D. The V gene lost 0 bases and the J gene lost 6 bases, with 8 bases spanning the gap. Germline V gene data show CDR1 as MNHEY and CDR2 as SVGEGT. This CDR3 is built from 13 residues.

The chain employs TRBV4-1 and TRBJ2-7; the match to TRBD1 covers 9 bases. In germline, CDR1 is MGHRA, CDR2 YSYEKL. The CDR3 consists of 15 residues. The J segment lost 4 bases and the V segment lost 3 bases, leaving 7 bases of the junction unmatched. CDR3 bases: TGCGCCAGCAGCCATCCAGGGACAGGGTTATACGAGCAGTACTTC. Translation: CASSHPGTGLYEQYF.

The CDR3 sequence is CASSLSKGEGDTEAFF. The CDR3 region has the DNA TGCGCCAGCAGCTTGTCCAAGGGCGAAGGAGACACTGAAGCTTTCTTT. This rearrangement joins TRBV5-1 to TRBJ1-1; D unresolved. The CDR3 runs 16 residues. The germline V gene encodes CDR1 SGHRS and CDR2 YFSETQ. V was cut by 1 base and J by 3 bases, with 16 bases left in between.

This clonotype showed up just a few times. The CDR3 coding sequence is TGTGCCAGCTCTCCCAATGTGGAGAACACTGAAGCTTTCTTT. This codes for CASSPNVENTEAFF. This chain joins TRBV18 and TRBJ1-1; D call uncertain. Germline CDR1 is KGHSH and CDR2 is LQKENI. This CDR3 region has 14 residues. The ends were cut back, 6 bases at V and 1 base at J, with 12 bases in the middle.

This clonotype was picked up many times. The V call is TRBV30, the J call TRBJ2-5; tentatively, D is TRBD2 (7 bases). V lost 4 bases and J lost 5, with 17 bases in between. The CDR3 sequence is 14 residues long. Germline V gene data show CDR1 as GTSNPN and CDR2 as SVGIG (reference sequence). Here the CDR3 DNA reads TGTGCCTGGAATTCGGGGGGCTTCGGTGAGACCCAGTACTTC. Protein product: CAWNSGGFGETQYF.

The chain has TRBV20-1 and TRBJ1-5; D remains ambiguous. CDR3 length: 14 residues. Per the germline V gene, CDR1 is DFQATT and CDR2 is SNEGSKA (reference sequence). V dropped 6 bases and J dropped 2 bases, with 14 bases sitting between them. CDR3 residues: CSARRGRGNQPQHF. The CDR3 nucleotides are TGCAGTGCCCGCCGAGGCCGGGGCAATCAGCCCCAGCATTTT.

This clonotype was recorded many times. The rearrangement links TRBV2 to TRBJ2-5, with 8 bases fitting TRBD1. Germline lookup yields CDR1 SNHLY and CDR2 FYNNEI. The CDR3 runs to 13 residues. The ends lost 5 bases at V and 5 bases at J; junction bases unmatched: 4. CDR3 sequence reads: CASSRTGRETQYF. The DNA of the CDR3 is TGTGCCAGCAGTCGGACAGGGCGGGAGACCCAGTACTTC.

The chain links TRBV12-5 to TRBJ2-5; 8 bases are shared with TRBD1. Trimming took 6 bases from V and 1 from J; bases not matched to a gene: 4. Germline CDR1 is LGHNT and CDR2 is FRNRAP. The CDR3 has 14 residues. The CDR3 is CASGLDRGQETQYF. The DNA of the CDR3 is TGTGCTAGTGGACTCGACAGGGGCCAAGAGACCCAGTACTTC.

On this clonotype: A junction end diverges from the germline sequence, so it may reflect a read error. The V gene is TRBV30, the J gene TRBJ2-7; 7 bases line up with TRBD2. CDR3 length: 15 amino acids. Germline assignment: CDR1 GTSNPN and CDR2 SVGIG (reference sequence). CDR3 loop: CAWRTLVGGEKELYF. DNA for the CDR3: TGTGCCTGGAGGACCCTTGTGGGAGGGGAAAAGGAGCTGTACTTC.

The sample holds many counts of this clonotype. The chain has TRBV2 and TRBJ1-4; maybe TRBD1 (6 bases). From germline, CDR1 is SNHLY and CDR2 FYNNEI. This CDR3 is built from 13 residues. Trimming left V 6 bases short and J 8 bases short, with 13 bases between. The CDR3 nucleotides are TGTGCCAGCAGCTTACAGGGAGAGGAAAAACTGTTTTTT. This translates into CASSLQGEEKLFF.

This clonotype showed up many times. CDR3 DNA: TGCGCCAGCAGAGAGCCGGGAGTTTACACTGAAGCTTTCTTT. The encoded protein is CASREPGVYTEAFF. The chain employs TRBV5-1 and TRBJ1-1, with D unclear. CDR3 length: 14 amino acids. Per germline, CDR1 SGHRS and CDR2 YFSETQ. V was clipped by 5 bases and J by 3 bases, with 14 bases between them.

The chain couples TRBV10-2 to TRBJ1-2; D is unresolved. Deletions cut 3 bases from V and 7 bases from J, with 15 bases between. CDR3 length: 14 residues. Germline CDR1 is WSHSY and CDR2 is SAAADI. Here the CDR3 reads CASSEGRSTRGYTF. In DNA, the CDR3 is TGCGCCAGCAGTGAAGGTCGGTCCACCCGTGGCTACACCTTC.

Comments on this clonotype: This may arise from a read error, as a much more abundant clone is one base away. This chain joins TRBV6-5 and TRBJ1-2, with 7 bases identical to TRBD1. V lost 11 bases, J lost 1 base, and 16 bases stayed unmatched. The CDR3 is 16 residues long. The germline V gene encodes CDR1 MNHEY and CDR2 SVGAGI. The CDR3 nucleotides are TGTGCCGGCGGTTACCGGGACAGCGAACGTAACTATGGCTACACCTTC. Encoded protein: CAGGYRDSERNYGYTF.

Many counts were recorded for this clonotype. This chain uses TRBV6-1 with TRBJ2-2; no reliable D call. Trimming took 0 bases from V and 4 from J, leaving 6 bases between them. This CDR3 contains 14 residues. Germline loops: CDR1 MNHNS, CDR2 SASEGT. The CDR3 DNA sequence: TGTGCCAGCAGTGAAGCGCTCTTCACCGGGGAGCTGTTTTTT. The encoded protein is CASSEALFTGELFF.